This passage covers 16 T cell receptor beta chains from one sample sequenced in a study of regulatory T cells in long-lasting Graves disease. Described time point: persistent/refractory GD, antithyroid drugs over 5 years with positive TRAb. TCR sequences were obtained from RNA taken from PBMCs. With iRepertoire HTBI primers and Arm-PCR of CDR3 regions, TCR beta libraries were built. Each CDR3 protein is one row after TCRdb ran MiXCR on the multiplex PCR reads. The table shows fewer than 450,000 distinct CDR3 sequences, with about a quarter occurring only once. The source material was peripheral blood mononuclear cells (PBMCs), sampled when the disease was refractory, from a patient treated with antithyroid drugs. Receptors originate from a female donor with Graves disease.

In its sample, this clonotype was seen once. The chain couples TRBV30 to TRBJ2-7; 9 positions agree with TRBD2. The CDR3 has 13 residues. V trimming: 8 bases; J trimming: 2 bases; junction bases outside the gene matches: 7. The V gene's germline CDR1 is GTSNPN and CDR2 SVGIG (reference sequence). Here the CDR3 DNA reads TGTGCCCGGACCCTAGCGGGGCCCTACGAGCAGTACTTC. Translated, it gives CARTLAGPYEQYF.

As for this clonotype: Given a much more abundant clone one base away, this may be a read error. This CDR3 is missing its conserved last phenylalanine or tryptophan, likely due to a read error. This chain links TRBV13 with TRBJ2-2; TRBD2 aligns across 7 bases. Trimming took 6 bases from V and 3 from J; bases not matched to a gene: 10. Germline V gives CDR1 PRHDT, CDR2 FYEKMQ (reference sequence). The CDR3 contains 16 residues. DNA of the CDR3: TGTGCCAGCAGACCAGCGGGGACGGAAGACACCGGGGAGCTGTTTTCT. This encodes CASRPAGTEDTGELFS.

The CDR3 bases are TGTGCCAGTAGTCTCCGGGACCACGCCCGTGGCTACACCTTC. Its translation: CASSLRDHARGYTF. The V call is TRBV19, the J call TRBJ1-2; D possibly corresponds to TRBD1 (5 bases). CDR1 and CDR2 (germline): LNHDA, SQIVND (reference sequence). V was clipped by 5 bases and J by 7 bases, with 17 bases between them. The CDR3 length is 14 residues.

This clonotype has a handful of counts. One end of the junction varies from germline; a read error may be responsible. V is TRBV20-1 and J is TRBJ2-4; 11 bases align to TRBD2. Germline V gene lookup returns CDR1 DFQATT and CDR2 SNEGSKA (reference sequence). This CDR3 has 14 amino acids. The CDR3 DNA sequence: TGCAGTGCGAGAGCCGGGACTAGCGGTTTCATTCAGTACTTC. Translated: CSARAGTSGFIQYF.

J is TRBJ2-1 and V is TRBV7-9; D is perhaps TRBD1 (5 bases). The CDR3 contains 15 residues. The ends were cut back, 3 bases at V and 6 bases at J, with 15 bases in the middle. CDR1 and CDR2 (germline): SEHNR, FQNEAQ (reference sequence). The CDR3 nucleotides read TGTGCCAGCAGCTTCAGGATAGGGGTAATCAATGAGCAGTTCTTC. It translates to CASSFRIGVINEQFF.

The V call is TRBV7-9, the J call TRBJ2-5; D not certain. The germline V and J ends were trimmed by 0 bases and 3 bases, with 11 bases remaining between them. CDR1 and CDR2 (germline): SEHNR, FQNEAQ (reference sequence). CDR3 length: 15 amino acids. The CDR3 loop is CASSLARFGKETQYF. The CDR3 DNA sequence: TGTGCCAGCAGCTTAGCTAGGTTCGGCAAAGAGACCCAGTACTTC.

The CDR3, as DNA: TGCAGTGCTAGAGATGGGAGAACAACTAATGAAAAACTGTTTTTT. Residues: CSARDGRTTNEKLFF. The chain couples TRBV20-1 to TRBJ1-4, with D uncertain. CDR3 size: 15 residues. Trimming removed 0 bases at V and 0 bases at J, with 8 bases between. The germline gives CDR1 DFQATT, CDR2 SNEGSKA (reference sequence).

This clonotype was seen ten or more times. The chain links TRBV7-2 to TRBJ1-2; 9 bases line up with TRBD1. This CDR3 region has 15 residues. The trim removed 0 bases at V and 4 bases at J, leaving 3 bases unmatched. The germline V gene encodes CDR1 SGHTA and CDR2 FQGNSA. The CDR3: CASSLAGQGIYGYTF. The CDR3, as DNA: TGTGCCAGCAGCTTAGCTGGACAGGGGATCTATGGCTACACCTTC.

This clonotype has a count of ten or more. The chain joins TRBV10-3 to TRBJ2-7; 9 bases are shared with TRBD2. Germline V CDR1 and CDR2: ENHRY, SYGVKD. Trimming removed 10 bases from V and 2 bases from J; junction bases left unmatched: 9. The CDR3 consists of 14 residues. The CDR3 protein is CATGPAGGTYEQYF. The CDR3 DNA follows: TGTGCCACCGGTCCGGCGGGAGGGACCTACGAGCAGTACTTC.

This clonotype was observed many times. The chain uses TRBV6-1 and TRBJ1-5; possible D gene TRBD1, 5 bases. This CDR3 has 14 residues. The V end was cut by 10 bases, the J end by 0 bases, with 13 bases between. Germline-derived CDR1 and CDR2 are MNHNS and SASEGT. CDR3 coding DNA: TGTGCCATCAAGGACACCAATAGCAATCAGCCCCAGCATTTT. This gives the protein CAIKDTNSNQPQHF.

This clonotype was seen only a few times. The rearrangement uses TRBV20-1 and TRBJ2-2; D is possibly TRBD1 (5 bases). V was clipped by 1 base and J by 0 bases, with 9 bases between them. This CDR3 contains 15 residues. Per the germline V gene, CDR1 is DFQATT and CDR2 is SNEGSKA (reference sequence). Here the CDR3 reads CSARVGAANTGELFF. The CDR3 coding sequence is TGCAGTGCTAGAGTAGGGGCCGCGAACACCGGGGAGCTGTTTTTT.

V is TRBV5-5 and J is TRBJ2-3, with 11 bases that match TRBD2. Germline V gene data show CDR1 as SGHKS and CDR2 as YYEKEE (reference sequence). This CDR3 has 19 residues. Losses at the gene ends were 3 bases for V and 0 bases for J; bases not matched to a gene: 12. CDR3: CASSSYSTSGKLSTDTQYF. The CDR3 coding sequence is TGTGCCAGCAGCTCCTATTCGACTAGCGGGAAATTAAGCACAGATACGCAGTATTTT.

This sequence joins TRBV6-5 and TRBJ2-5; possibly TRBD2 for D (6 bases). Germline assignment: CDR1 MNHEY and CDR2 SVGAGI. Trimming cost V 3 bases and J 9 bases, with 17 bases left between them. The CDR3 spans 14 residues. The CDR3 is CASSYVGDLAAQYF. CDR3 in DNA: TGTGCCAGCAGTTATGTCGGAGACTTAGCGGCCCAGTACTTC.

This rearrangement joins TRBV29-1 to TRBJ1-3, with D perhaps TRBD1 (6 bases). V lost 4 bases and J lost 1, with 11 bases in between. This CDR3 has 14 amino acids. Germline V gene lookup returns CDR1 SQVTM and CDR2 ANQGSEA. The CDR3 DNA sequence: TGCAGCGTTGCTGCGGGGGCATCTGGAAACACCATATATTTT. Translated: CSVAAGASGNTIYF. The whole variable domain, remainder taken from reference TRBV29-1 and TRBJ1-3, is SAVISQKPSRDICQRGTSLTIQCQVDSQVTMMFWYRQQPGQSLTLIATANQGSEATYESGFVIDKFPISRPNLTFSTLTVSNMSPEDSSIYLCSVAAGASGNTIYFGEGSWLTVV.

The chain carries TRBV5-1 and TRBJ1-1; D not resolved. CDR1 and CDR2 from the germline V gene are SGHRS and YFSETQ. The germline V and J ends were trimmed by 4 bases and 1 base, with 14 bases remaining between them. The CDR3 totals 15 residues. Written as DNA, the CDR3 is TGCGCCAGCAGCACAGAACCGTCAGGGAACACTGAAGCTTTCTTT. This gives the protein CASSTEPSGNTEAFF.

At least ten counts were recorded for this clonotype. The genes are TRBV20-1 and TRBJ1-1; the D is unclear. The germline CDR1 and CDR2 sequences are DFQATT and SNEGSKA (reference sequence). The CDR3 spans 11 residues. The V and J ends lost 7 bases and 4 bases respectively, with 10 bases between them. CDR3 DNA sequence: TGCAGTGTAAGCGAGGTCACTGAAGCTTTCTTT. Protein sequence: CSVSEVTEAFF.